This T cell receptor beta chain was recovered during a study of blood T cell repertoires in COVID-19. About the research overall: From T cells, B-cell-depleted T cells, or PBMCs came the material, which was cDNA or gDNA.

One Seattle source followed patients from active infection through their disease course. This CDR3 spans 14 amino acids. In germline, CDR1 is LGHNA, CDR2 YNFKEQ. V was cut by 4 bases and J by 4 bases, with 14 bases left in between. Data came from immunoSEQ multiplex PCR; TCRdb stores just in-frame clones and leaves some out. Of some 270,000 clones listed, around 88% are singletons. The chain combines TRBV4-2 with TRBJ2-7; TRBD2 might be the D (6 bases). The sample was peripheral blood. The sequence came from a woman at least 80 years old with COVID-19, enrolled during active disease. The CDR3, as DNA: TGTGCCAGCAGCCCCGAGATCCGGGGGTACGAGCAGTACTTC. Its translation: CASSPEIRGYEQYF.